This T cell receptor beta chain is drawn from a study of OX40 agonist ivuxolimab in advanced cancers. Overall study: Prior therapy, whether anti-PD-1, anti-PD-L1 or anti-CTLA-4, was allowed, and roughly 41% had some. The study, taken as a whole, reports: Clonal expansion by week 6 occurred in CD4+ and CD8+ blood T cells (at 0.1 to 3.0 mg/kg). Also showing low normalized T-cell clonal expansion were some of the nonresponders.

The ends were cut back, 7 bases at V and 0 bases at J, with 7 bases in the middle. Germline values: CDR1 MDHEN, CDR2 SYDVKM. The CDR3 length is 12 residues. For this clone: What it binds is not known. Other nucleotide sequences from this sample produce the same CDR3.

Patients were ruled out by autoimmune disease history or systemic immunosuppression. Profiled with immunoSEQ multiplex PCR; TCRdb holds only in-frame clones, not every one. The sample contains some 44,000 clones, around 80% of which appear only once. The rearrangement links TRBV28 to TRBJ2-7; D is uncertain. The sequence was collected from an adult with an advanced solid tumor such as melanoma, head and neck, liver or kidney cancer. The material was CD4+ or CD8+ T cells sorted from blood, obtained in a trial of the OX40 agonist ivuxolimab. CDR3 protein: CASIGNSYEQYF. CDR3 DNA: TGTGCCAGCATTGGCAACTCCTACGAGCAGTACTTC.